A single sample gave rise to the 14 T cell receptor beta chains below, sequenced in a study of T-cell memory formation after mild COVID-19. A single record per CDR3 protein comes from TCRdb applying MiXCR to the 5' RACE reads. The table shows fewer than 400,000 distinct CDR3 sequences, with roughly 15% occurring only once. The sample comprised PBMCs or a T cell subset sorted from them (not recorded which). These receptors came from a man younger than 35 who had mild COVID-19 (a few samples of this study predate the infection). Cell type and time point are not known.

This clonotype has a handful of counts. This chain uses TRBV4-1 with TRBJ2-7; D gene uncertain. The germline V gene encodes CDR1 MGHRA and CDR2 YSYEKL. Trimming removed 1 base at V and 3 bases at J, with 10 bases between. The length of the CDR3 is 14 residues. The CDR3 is CASSQVPANYEQYF. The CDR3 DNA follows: TGCGCCAGCAGCCAAGTGCCAGCGAACTACGAGCAGTACTTC.

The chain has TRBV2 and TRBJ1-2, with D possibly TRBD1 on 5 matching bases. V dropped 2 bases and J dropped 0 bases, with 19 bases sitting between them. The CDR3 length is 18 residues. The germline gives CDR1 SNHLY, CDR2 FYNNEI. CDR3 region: CASSEPAAGRGSNYGYTF. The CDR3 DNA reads TGTGCCAGCAGTGAACCCGCCGCGGGTAGGGGCTCTAACTATGGCTACACCTTC.

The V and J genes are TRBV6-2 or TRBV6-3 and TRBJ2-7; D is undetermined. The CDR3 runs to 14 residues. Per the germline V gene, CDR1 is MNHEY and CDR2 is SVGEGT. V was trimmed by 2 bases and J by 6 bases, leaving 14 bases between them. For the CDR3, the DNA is TGTGCCAGCAGTTACCGGTCAGGTTTCTCCGAGCAGTACTTC. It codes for CASSYRSGFSEQYF.

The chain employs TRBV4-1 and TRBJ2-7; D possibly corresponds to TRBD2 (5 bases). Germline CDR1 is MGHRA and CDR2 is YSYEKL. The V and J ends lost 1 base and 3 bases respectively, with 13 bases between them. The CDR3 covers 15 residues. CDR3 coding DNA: TGCGCCAGCAGCCAAGTAGGTCGTCGGGACTACGAGCAGTACGTC. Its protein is CASSQVGRRDYEQYV.

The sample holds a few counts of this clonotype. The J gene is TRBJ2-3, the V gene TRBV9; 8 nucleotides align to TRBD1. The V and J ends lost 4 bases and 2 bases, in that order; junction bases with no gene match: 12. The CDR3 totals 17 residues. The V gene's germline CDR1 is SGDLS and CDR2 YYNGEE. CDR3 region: CASSFGRGTGFTDTQYF. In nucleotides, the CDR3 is TGTGCCAGCAGCTTCGGTCGCGGGACAGGATTCACAGATACGCAGTATTTT. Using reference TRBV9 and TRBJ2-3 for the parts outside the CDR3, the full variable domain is DSGVTQTPKHLITATGQRVTLRCSPRSGDLSVYWYQQSLDQGLQFLIQYYNGEERAKGNILERFSAQQFPDLHSELNLSSLELGDSALYFCASSFGRGTGFTDTQYFGPGTRLTVL.

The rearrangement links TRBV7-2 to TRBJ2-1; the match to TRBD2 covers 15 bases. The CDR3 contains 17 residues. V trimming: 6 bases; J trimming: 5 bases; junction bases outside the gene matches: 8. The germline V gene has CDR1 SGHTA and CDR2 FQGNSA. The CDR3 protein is CASRRTSGGVANNEQFF. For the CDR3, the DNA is TGTGCCAGCAGGCGGACTAGCGGGGGGGTTGCTAACAATGAGCAGTTCTTC.

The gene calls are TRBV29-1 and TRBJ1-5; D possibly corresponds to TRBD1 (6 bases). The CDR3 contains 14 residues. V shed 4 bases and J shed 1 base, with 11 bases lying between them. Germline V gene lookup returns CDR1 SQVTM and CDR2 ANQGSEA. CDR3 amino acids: CSVVTGVSNQPQHF. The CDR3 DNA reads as TGCAGCGTTGTGACAGGCGTCAGCAATCAGCCCCAGCATTTT.

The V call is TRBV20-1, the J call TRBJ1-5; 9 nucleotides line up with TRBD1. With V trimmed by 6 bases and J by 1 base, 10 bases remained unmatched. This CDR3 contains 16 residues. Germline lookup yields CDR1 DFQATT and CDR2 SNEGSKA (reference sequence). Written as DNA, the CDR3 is TGCAGTGCCCCCCCCGGGACAGGGTTAAGCAATCAGCCCCAGCATTTT. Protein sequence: CSAPPGTGLSNQPQHF.

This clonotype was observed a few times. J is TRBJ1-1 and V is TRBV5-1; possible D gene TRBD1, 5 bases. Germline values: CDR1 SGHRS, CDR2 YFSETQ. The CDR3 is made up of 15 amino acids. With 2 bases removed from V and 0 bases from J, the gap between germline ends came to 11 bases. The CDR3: CASSFQGGMNTEAFF. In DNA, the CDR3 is TGCGCCAGCAGCTTCCAGGGTGGTATGAACACTGAAGCTTTCTTT.

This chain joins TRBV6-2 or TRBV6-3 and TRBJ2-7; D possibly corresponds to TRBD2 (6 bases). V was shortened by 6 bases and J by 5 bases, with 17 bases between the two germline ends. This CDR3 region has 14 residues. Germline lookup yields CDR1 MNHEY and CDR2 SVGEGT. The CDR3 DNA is TGTGCCAGCAGGGGACTGTCAACATTGGACGAGCAGTACGTC. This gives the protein CASRGLSTLDEQYV.

Here the CDR3 reads CASRFSGFYNEQFF. DNA for the CDR3: TGTGCCAGCAGGTTTAGCGGCTTCTACAATGAGCAGTTCTTC. The chain combines TRBV3-1 with TRBJ2-1; a weak D match, TRBD2 (6 bases). Trimming stripped 6 bases from V and 3 bases from J, with 12 bases between. The CDR3 totals 14 residues. Germline assignment: CDR1 LGHDT and CDR2 YNNKEL (reference sequence).

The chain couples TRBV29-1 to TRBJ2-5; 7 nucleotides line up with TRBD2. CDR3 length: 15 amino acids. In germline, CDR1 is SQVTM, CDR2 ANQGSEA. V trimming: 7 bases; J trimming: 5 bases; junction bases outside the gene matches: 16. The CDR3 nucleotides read TGCAGCGCCGGGGAGGGGCGCGGTATCGGGGAGACCCAGTACTTC. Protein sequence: CSAGEGRGIGETQYF.

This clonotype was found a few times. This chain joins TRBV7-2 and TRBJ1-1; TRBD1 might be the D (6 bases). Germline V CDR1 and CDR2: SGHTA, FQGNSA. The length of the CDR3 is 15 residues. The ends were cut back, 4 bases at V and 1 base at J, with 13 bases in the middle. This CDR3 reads CASSSQQGRNTEAFF. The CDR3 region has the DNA TGTGCCAGCAGCTCCCAACAGGGAAGGAACACTGAAGCTTTCTTT.

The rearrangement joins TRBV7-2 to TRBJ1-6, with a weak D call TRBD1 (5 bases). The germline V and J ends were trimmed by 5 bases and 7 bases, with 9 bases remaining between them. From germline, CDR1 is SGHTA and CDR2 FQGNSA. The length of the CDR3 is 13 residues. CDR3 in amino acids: CASSRDRNSPLHF. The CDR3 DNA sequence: TGTGCCAGCAGCCGCGACAGAAATTCACCCCTCCACTTT.